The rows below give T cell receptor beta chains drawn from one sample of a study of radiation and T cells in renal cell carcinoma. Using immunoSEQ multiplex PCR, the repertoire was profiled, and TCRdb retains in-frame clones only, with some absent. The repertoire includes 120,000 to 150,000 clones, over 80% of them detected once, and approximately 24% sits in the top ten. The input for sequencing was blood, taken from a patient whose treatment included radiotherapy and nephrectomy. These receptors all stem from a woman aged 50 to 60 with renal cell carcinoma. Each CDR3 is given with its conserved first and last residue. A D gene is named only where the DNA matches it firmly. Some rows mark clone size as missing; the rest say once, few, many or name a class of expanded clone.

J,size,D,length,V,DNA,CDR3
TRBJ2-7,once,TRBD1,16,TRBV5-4,TGTGCCAGCAGCGTTGGCGCTGGGACAGGGAACAACGAGCAGTACTTC,CASSVGAGTGNNEQYF
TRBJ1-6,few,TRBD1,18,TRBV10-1,TGCGCCAGCAGCACCGGGACAGGGGGCACCCTGGGCGATTCACCCCTCCACTTT,CASSTGTGGTLGDSPLHF
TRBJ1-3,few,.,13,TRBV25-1,TGTGCCAGCAGTGGTGTGGGGGGAAACACCATATATTTT,CASSGVGGNTIYF
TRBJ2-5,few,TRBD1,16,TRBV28,TGTGCCAGCAGTATTACGTTGGACAGGGAATCGGAGACCCAGTACTTC,CASSITLDRESETQYF
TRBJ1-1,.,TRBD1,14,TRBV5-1,TGCGCCAGCAGCACGGGACAGCCGAACACTGAAGCTTTCTTT,CASSTGQPNTEAFF
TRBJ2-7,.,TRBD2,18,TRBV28,TGTGCCAGCAGTTCGTCCGGGACTAGCGGGAGGGCTCGATACGAGCAGTACTTC,CASSSSGTSGRARYEQYF
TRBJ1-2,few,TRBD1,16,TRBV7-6,TGTGCCAGCAGCTTAGAGTCCCGCGACAGGGGGCTTCGGTATACCTTC,CASSLESRDRGLRYTF
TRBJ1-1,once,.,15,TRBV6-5,TGTGCCAGCAGTTACTCGACGGACAGTGACACTGAAGCTTTCTTT,CASSYSTDSDTEAFF
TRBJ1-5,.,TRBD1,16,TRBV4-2,TGTGCCAGCAGCCTCCTACAGGGGAGGAGCAATCAGCCCCAGCATTTT,CASSLLQGRSNQPQHF
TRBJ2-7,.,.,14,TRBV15,TGTGCCACCAGCAGGAGGGAGAGCTCCTACGAGCAGTACTTC,CATSRRESSYEQYF
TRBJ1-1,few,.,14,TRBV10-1,TGCGCCAGCAGTTACGACACCCTGAACACTGAAGCTTTCTTT,CASSYDTLNTEAFF
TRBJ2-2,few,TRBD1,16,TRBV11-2,TGTGCCAGCAGCCCCGAGCCGACAGGGTTGGGCGGGGAGCTGTTTTTT,CASSPEPTGLGGELFF
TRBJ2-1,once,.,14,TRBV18,TGTGCCAGCTCACCAAGGGCCACACGGAATGAGCAGTTCTTC,CASSPRATRNEQFF
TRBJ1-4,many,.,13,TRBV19,TGTGCCAGTTCAACCGGGAACAATGAAAAACTGTTTTTT,CASSTGNNEKLFF
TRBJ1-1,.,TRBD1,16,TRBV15,TGTGCCACCAAGGGACAGGGCCCCTCAGAGAACACTGAAGCTTTCTTT,CATKGQGPSENTEAFF
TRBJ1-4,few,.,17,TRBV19,TGTGCCAGTAGACACAGGGCCCTAGGATCGACTAATGAAAAACTGTTTTTT,CASRHRALGSTNEKLFF
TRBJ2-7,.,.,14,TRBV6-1,TGTGCCAGCAGTGAGTGGCAGACCTCCTACGAGCAGTACTTC,CASSEWQTSYEQYF
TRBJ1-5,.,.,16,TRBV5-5,TGTGCCAGCAGCTTGGTTCTGGGCAATAGCAATCAGCCCCAGCATTTT,CASSLVLGNSNQPQHF
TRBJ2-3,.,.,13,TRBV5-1,TGCGCCAGCAGCGAGCACGGGCCAGATACGCAGTATTTT,CASSEHGPDTQYF
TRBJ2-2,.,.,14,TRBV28,TGTGCCAGCAGTTTTGGGCCGAACACCGGGGAGCTGTTTTTT,CASSFGPNTGELFF
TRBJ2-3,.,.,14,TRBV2,TGTGCCAGCAGCGTACACGGAAGGGCAGATACGCAGTATTTT,CASSVHGRADTQYF
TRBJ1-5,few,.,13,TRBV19,TGTGCCAGTAGTACAGGGATTGGTCAGCCCCAGCATTTT,CASSTGIGQPQHF
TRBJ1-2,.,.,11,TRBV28,TGTGCCAGCAGTGGGGGCTATGGCTACACCTTC,CASSGGYGYTF
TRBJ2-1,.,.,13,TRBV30,TGTGCCTGGTCCCGGGACTGGGGGAATGAGCAGTTCTTC,CAWSRDWGNEQFF